This entry lists 24 T cell receptor beta chains sequenced from one sample in a study of cytomegalovirus exposure and HLA in healthy donors. The PCR employed 60 Vbeta primers together with 13 Jbeta primers. Measured with immunoSEQ multiplex PCR; TCRdb has only the in-frame clones, and not every one. Here the sample spans tens of thousands of clones, about 75% being singletons. Sequencing was done on a sample of PBMCs. These receptors originate from a female donor in good health and CMV-seronegative.

The sample holds one count of this clone. The CDR3 region is CASSLVQGAAEQYF. DNA of the CDR3: TGTGCCAGCAGCTTAGTGCAGGGGGCAGCCGAGCAGTACTTC. The gene calls are TRBV7-8 and TRBJ2-7; 8 bases match TRBD1. Germline CDR1 SGHVS, CDR2 FQNEAQ. With 1 base clipped from V and 6 bases from J, the junction kept 5 bases outside the gene matches. The CDR3 totals 14 residues. The complete variable domain, with remaining parts taken from reference TRBV7-8 and TRBJ2-7, reads GAGVSQSPRYKVAKRGQDVALRCDPISGHVSLFWYQQALGQGPEFLTYFQNEAQLDKSGLPSDRFFAERPEGSVSTLKIQRTQQEDSAVYLCASSLVQGAAEQYFGPGTRLTVT.

CDR3 nucleotide sequence: TGTGCCAGCAGCGTAGGATTGTTTCGGGGAGCGGGATCTTCCTACGAGCAGTACTTC. Its translation is CASSVGLFRGAGSSYEQYF. The J gene is TRBJ2-7, the V gene TRBV9; 7 bases map to TRBD2. The CDR3 has 19 amino acids. V trimming: 0 bases; J trimming: 1 base; junction bases outside the gene matches: 16. The germline gives CDR1 SGDLS, CDR2 YYNGEE.

The chain joins TRBV19 to TRBJ2-5; 9 bases agree with TRBD2. The CDR3 runs to 15 residues. Germline V gives CDR1 LNHDA, CDR2 SQIVND (reference sequence). Unmatched junction bases numbered 9, after V lost 5 bases and J lost 5 bases. CDR3 sequence reads: CASSAGGGAGETQYF. In nucleotides, the CDR3 is TGTGCCAGTAGTGCGGGCGGGGGGGCCGGGGAGACCCAGTACTTC.

The chain employs TRBV28 and TRBJ2-6; 7 bases match TRBD2. The CDR3 is 17 residues long. Germline CDR1 MDHEN, CDR2 SYDVKM. V gave up 7 bases and J gave up 2 bases; unmatched junction bases: 11. The CDR3 is CASNSAEGGPGANVLTF. DNA of the CDR3: TGTGCCAGCAATTCTGCGGAGGGAGGGCCTGGGGCCAACGTCCTGACTTTC. Full variable domain (remainder filled in from reference TRBV28 and TRBJ2-6): DVKVTQSSRYLVKRTGEKVFLECVQDMDHENMFWYRQDPGLGLRLIYFSYDVKMKEKGDIPEGYSVSREKKERFSLILESASTNQTSMYLCASNSAEGGPGANVLTFGAGSRLTVL.

V is TRBV29-1 and J is TRBJ2-1; TRBD2 agrees at 14 bases. Germline values: CDR1 SQVTM, CDR2 ANQGSEA. Trimming at V came to 7 bases and at J to 10 bases, leaving 6 bases not matched to a gene. The CDR3 covers 13 residues. CDR3 loop: CSAGTSGGGEQFF. The CDR3, as DNA: TGCAGCGCTGGGACTAGCGGGGGAGGGGAGCAGTTCTTC.

The rearrangement links TRBV30 to TRBJ2-7, with 7 bases matching TRBD2. The CDR3 is 14 amino acids. CDR1 GTSNPN and CDR2 SVGIG come from the germline V gene (reference sequence). Losses at the gene ends were 0 bases for V and 2 bases for J; bases not matched to a gene: 4. This chain's CDR3 is CAWSVPSGAYEQYF. DNA of the CDR3: TGTGCCTGGAGTGTACCTAGCGGCGCCTACGAGCAGTACTTC.

J is TRBJ2-2 and V is TRBV7-8; 7 positions agree with TRBD1. The V gene end was trimmed by 2 bases and the J gene end by 5 bases; junction bases not matched to a gene: 5. Germline V gives CDR1 SGHVS, CDR2 FQNEAQ. The length of the CDR3 is 15 residues. The CDR3 spells CASSLQGVKTGELFF. The DNA for the CDR3 is TGTGCCAGCAGCTTACAGGGGGTGAAAACCGGGGAGCTGTTTTTT.

This chain links TRBV5-1 with TRBJ1-5, with D possibly being TRBD1 (5 bases). V lost 1 base and J 8 bases, leaving 13 bases between the germline ends. The CDR3 spans 14 residues. CDR1 and CDR2 (germline): SGHRS, YFSETQ. CDR3 DNA: TGCGCCAGCAGCTTGAGTGCGGAGGGGAAGCCCCAGCATTTT. Protein product: CASSLSAEGKPQHF.

The chain recombines TRBV6-5 with TRBJ2-1; TRBD1 agrees at 7 bases. The germline V gene encodes CDR1 MNHEY and CDR2 SVGAGI. V was pared by 2 bases and J by 4 bases, with 5 bases of the junction left unmatched. This CDR3 region has 15 residues. CDR3 sequence (DNA): TGTGCCAGCAGTTACCGACAGGGTGGATACAATGAGCAGTTCTTC. The encoded protein is CASSYRQGGYNEQFF.

The chain links TRBV7-3 to TRBJ2-1; perhaps TRBD1 as D (6 bases). The CDR3 spans 14 residues. Germline lookup yields CDR1 SGHTA and CDR2 FQGTGA. The germline V and J ends were trimmed by 5 bases and 8 bases, with 16 bases remaining between them. The CDR3: CASSARGPTDEQFF. Written as DNA, the CDR3 is TGTGCCAGCAGCGCCAGGGGCCCAACGGATGAGCAGTTCTTC.

This sequence joins TRBV9 and TRBJ2-3; D is uncertain. CDR1 and CDR2 (germline): SGDLS, YYNGEE. Trimming took 0 bases from V and 4 from J, leaving 6 bases between them. There are 13 residues in the CDR3. CDR3 protein: CASSVASPDTQYF. CDR3 sequence (DNA): TGTGCCAGCAGCGTAGCGAGCCCAGATACGCAGTATTTT.

The chain uses TRBV5-4 and TRBJ2-3; D gene unclear. Trimming cost V 3 bases and J 2 bases, with 4 bases left between them. In germline, CDR1 is SGHNT, CDR2 YYREEE (reference sequence). The CDR3 contains 12 residues. CDR3 loop: CASSSYTDTQYF. In DNA form, the CDR3 reads TGTGCCAGCAGCTCCTACACAGATACGCAGTATTTT.

J is TRBJ1-1 and V is TRBV6-6; D gene uncertain. Trimming removed 1 base at V and 13 bases at J, with 10 bases between. The CDR3 has 11 residues. Germline CDR1 and CDR2: MNHNY and SVGAGI (reference sequence). The CDR3 is CASSYLEQVFF. The CDR3, as DNA: TGTGCCAGCAGTTACTTGGAGCAAGTTTTCTTT.

The sample holds a few counts of this clone. This rearrangement joins TRBV19 to TRBJ2-4; tentatively, D is TRBD1 (5 bases). V lost 4 bases to trimming and J lost 1 base, with 11 bases between them. The CDR3 sequence is 15 residues long. Germline V gives CDR1 LNHDA, CDR2 SQIVND (reference sequence). CDR3 amino acids: CASSTGIRAKNIQYF. CDR3 DNA: TGTGCCAGTAGTACAGGGATACGGGCCAAAAACATTCAGTACTTC.

This clone was recorded once. Compared with germline, one end of the junction differs, possibly owing to a read error. This chain connects TRBV7-7 to TRBJ2-1; possible D gene TRBD1, 6 bases. The CDR3 runs to 15 residues. The V gene's germline CDR1 is SSHAT and CDR2 FNYEAQ (reference sequence). The CDR3 DNA reads as TGTGCTAGCAGCCCGGACAGACAATCCTACAATGAGCAGTTCTTC. Translating it yields CASSPDRQSYNEQFF.

In this sample, this clone turned up once. The V and J genes are TRBV7-9 and TRBJ2-5, with 7 bases lining up with TRBD2. V shed 3 bases and J 5 bases; nucleotides not matched to a gene: 3. The CDR3 runs 13 residues. CDR1 is SEHNR and CDR2 is FQNEAQ in the germline V gene (reference sequence). The CDR3 bases are TGTGCCAGCAGCTTGGGACTACGGGAGACCCAGTACTTC. Amino acid sequence: CASSLGLRETQYF.

The V gene is TRBV18, the J gene TRBJ2-7; D is possibly TRBD1 (5 bases). Trimming pared 3 bases from V and 1 base from J, leaving 19 bases between. Germline V gene lookup returns CDR1 KGHSH and CDR2 LQKENI. This CDR3 contains 17 residues. The CDR3 sequence: CASSPYRSGDSSYEQYF. The CDR3 DNA reads as TGTGCCAGCTCACCTTATCGATCCGGAGACAGTTCCTACGAGCAGTACTTC.

This chain joins TRBV2 and TRBJ2-2; possibly TRBD1 for D (6 bases). The CDR3 length is 15 residues. Trimming took 5 bases from V and 0 from J, leaving 10 bases between them. Germline values: CDR1 SNHLY, CDR2 FYNNEI. The CDR3 here is CASSPQGANTGELFF. In DNA form, the CDR3 reads TGTGCCAGCAGTCCACAGGGAGCGAACACCGGGGAGCTGTTTTTT.

The genes are TRBV11-3 and TRBJ1-1; D is unclear. The germline CDR1 and CDR2 sequences are SGHNT and YENEEA. The CDR3 runs 13 residues. V was shortened by 0 bases and J by 4 bases, with 6 bases between the two germline ends. In DNA, the CDR3 is TGTGCCAGCAGCTTAGACAGTGCCACTGAAGCTTTCTTT. Encoded protein: CASSLDSATEAFF. Using reference TRBV11-3 and TRBJ1-1 for the parts outside the CDR3, the full variable domain is EAGVVQSPRYKIIEKKQPVAFWCNPISGHNTLYWYLQNLGQGPELLIRYENEEAVDDSQLPKDRFSAERLKGVDSTLKIQPAELGDSAVYLCASSLDSATEAFFGQGTRLTVV.

The V and J genes are TRBV18 and TRBJ1-1; no firm D call. Germline CDR1 and CDR2: KGHSH and LQKENI. Trimming shortened V by 3 bases and J by 0 bases, and 5 bases separated the two germline ends. The CDR3 sequence is 13 residues long. CDR3 coding DNA: TGTGCCAGCTCACCGACTTTGAACACTGAAGCTTTCTTT. Protein product: CASSPTLNTEAFF.

J is TRBJ2-5 and V is TRBV4-1; possibly TRBD2 for D (5 bases). Germline CDR1 reads MGHRA; CDR2 reads YSYEKL. V dropped 1 base and J dropped 5 bases, with 11 bases sitting between them. CDR3 size: 14 residues. CDR3 sequence reads: CASSQGGGGETQYF. The CDR3 DNA is TGCGCCAGCAGCCAAGGCGGAGGCGGGGAGACCCAGTACTTC.

This clone was observed a handful of times. The chain employs TRBV11-2 and TRBJ1-1; D remains unclear. The CDR3 consists of 16 residues. The V end was cut by 2 bases, the J end by 1 base, with 14 bases between. The germline V gene encodes CDR1 SGHAT and CDR2 FQNNGV. The CDR3, as DNA: TGTGCCAGCAGCTTACCGGTTGACATTCCGAACACTGAAGCTTTCTTT. This encodes CASSLPVDIPNTEAFF.

In its sample, this clone was seen once. The V call is TRBV27, the J call TRBJ2-3; D uncertain. Per the germline V gene, CDR1 is MNHEY and CDR2 is SMNVEV (reference sequence). The CDR3 is made up of 15 amino acids. Trimming left V 5 bases short and J 1 base short, with 13 bases between. CDR3 DNA sequence: TGTGCCAGCAGTCCGACTCGGGTCGGCACAGATACGCAGTATTTT. Encoded protein: CASSPTRVGTDTQYF.

CDR3 residues: CASSQGQGESYEQYF. In nucleotides, the CDR3 is TGCGCCAGCAGCCAAGGACAGGGCGAATCCTACGAGCAGTACTTC. This chain uses TRBV4-3 with TRBJ2-7, with 7 bases fitting TRBD1. The germline CDR1 and CDR2 sequences are LGHNA and YSLEER. CDR3 length: 15 amino acids. The J segment lost 1 base and the V segment lost 1 base, leaving 4 bases of the junction unmatched.